This T cell receptor beta chain derives from a study of T cell repertoires in cytomegalovirus infection. TCRdb passed the reads through MiXCR, listing each CDR3 protein once. Among around 280,000 distinct CDR3 sequences listed, around 13% were seen once. Study-wide results and limits: What dominated the ex vivo response were HLA-C-restricted CMV-specific TCR beta clonotypes.

Concerning this clonotype itself: Its antigen is unidentified. This may be a read error, as it is one base from a much larger clone.

The clonotype originates from a human donor in good health (CMV status not recorded). Some clones in this sample may be carry-over from other donors' samples. The specimen was PBMCs.

The CDR3 is CARSWGRGQETQYF. As DNA, the CDR3 is TGTGCCCGCAGTTGGGGCAGGGGCCAAGAGACCCAGTACTTC. The rearrangement uses TRBV6-5 and TRBJ2-5; D might be TRBD1 (6 bases). The CDR3 sequence is 14 residues long. Germline CDR1 reads MNHEY; CDR2 reads SVGAGI.